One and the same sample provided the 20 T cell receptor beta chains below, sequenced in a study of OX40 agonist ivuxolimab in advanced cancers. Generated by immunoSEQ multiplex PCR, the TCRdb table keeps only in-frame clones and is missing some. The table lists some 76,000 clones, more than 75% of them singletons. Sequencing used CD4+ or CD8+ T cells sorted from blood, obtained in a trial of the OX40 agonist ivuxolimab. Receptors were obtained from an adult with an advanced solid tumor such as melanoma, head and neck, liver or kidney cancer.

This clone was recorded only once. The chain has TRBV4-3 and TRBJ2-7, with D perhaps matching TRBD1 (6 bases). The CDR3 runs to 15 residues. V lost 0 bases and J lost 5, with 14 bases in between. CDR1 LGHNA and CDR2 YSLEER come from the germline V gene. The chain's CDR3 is CASSQEVAGVHEQYF. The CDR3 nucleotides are TGCGCCAGCAGCCAAGAGGTGGCAGGGGTCCACGAGCAGTACTTC.

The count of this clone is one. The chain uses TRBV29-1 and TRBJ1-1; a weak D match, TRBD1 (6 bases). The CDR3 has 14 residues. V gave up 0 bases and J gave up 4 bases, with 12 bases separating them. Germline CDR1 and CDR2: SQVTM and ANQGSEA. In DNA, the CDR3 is TGCAGCGTTGAAGATAGGGGGATGGCCACTGAAGCTTTCTTT. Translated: CSVEDRGMATEAFF.

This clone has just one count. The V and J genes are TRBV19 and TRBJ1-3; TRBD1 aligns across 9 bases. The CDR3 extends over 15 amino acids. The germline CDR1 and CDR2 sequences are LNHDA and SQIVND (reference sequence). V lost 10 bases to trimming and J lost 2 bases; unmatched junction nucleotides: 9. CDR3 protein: CAISAGTGTGNTIYF. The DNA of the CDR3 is TGTGCCATATCGGCCGGGACAGGGACTGGAAACACCATATATTTT.

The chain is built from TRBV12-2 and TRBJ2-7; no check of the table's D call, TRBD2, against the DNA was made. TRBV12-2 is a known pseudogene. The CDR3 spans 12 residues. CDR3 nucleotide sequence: TGTGCAAGTCGCTCCATCCCCCCCGGGCAGTACTTC. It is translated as CASRSIPPGQYF.

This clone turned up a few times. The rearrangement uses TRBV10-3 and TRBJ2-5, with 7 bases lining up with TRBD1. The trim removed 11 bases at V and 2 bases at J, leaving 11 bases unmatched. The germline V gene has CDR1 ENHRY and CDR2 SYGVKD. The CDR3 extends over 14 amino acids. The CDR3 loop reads CASRTGWGQETQYF. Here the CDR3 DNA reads TGTGCCTCCCGGACAGGCTGGGGGCAAGAGACCCAGTACTTC.

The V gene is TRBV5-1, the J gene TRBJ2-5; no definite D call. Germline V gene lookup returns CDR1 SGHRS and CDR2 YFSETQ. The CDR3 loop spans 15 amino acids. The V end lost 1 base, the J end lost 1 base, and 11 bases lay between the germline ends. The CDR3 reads CASSLSSSAQETQYF. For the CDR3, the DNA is TGCGCCAGCAGCTTGAGCTCTTCGGCCCAAGAGACCCAGTACTTC.

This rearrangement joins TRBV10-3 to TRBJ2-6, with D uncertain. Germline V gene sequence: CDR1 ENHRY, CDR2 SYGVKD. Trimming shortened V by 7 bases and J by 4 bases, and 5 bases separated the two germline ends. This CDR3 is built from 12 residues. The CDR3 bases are TGTGCCATCACGGCGGGGGCCAACGTCCTGACTTTC. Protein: CAITAGANVLTF.

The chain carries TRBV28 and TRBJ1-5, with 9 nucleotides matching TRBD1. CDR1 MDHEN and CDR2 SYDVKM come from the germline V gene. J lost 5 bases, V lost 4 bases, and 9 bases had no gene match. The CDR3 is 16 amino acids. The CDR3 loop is CASSSSGTGRYQPQHF. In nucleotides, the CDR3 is TGTGCCAGCAGTTCATCCGGGACAGGGAGATATCAGCCCCAGCATTTT. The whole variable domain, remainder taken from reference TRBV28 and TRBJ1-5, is DVKVTQSSRYLVKRTGEKVFLECVQDMDHENMFWYRQDPGLGLRLIYFSYDVKMKEKGDIPEGYSVSREKKERFSLILESASTNQTSMYLCASSSSGTGRYQPQHFGDGTRLSIL.

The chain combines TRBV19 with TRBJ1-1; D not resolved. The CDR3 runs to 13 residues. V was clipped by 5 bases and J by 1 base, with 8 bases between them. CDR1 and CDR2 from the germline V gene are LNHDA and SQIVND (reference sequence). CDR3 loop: CASSVTANTEAFF. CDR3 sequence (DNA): TGTGCCAGTAGTGTGACTGCGAACACTGAAGCTTTCTTT. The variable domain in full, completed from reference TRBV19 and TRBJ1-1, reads DGGITQSPKYLFRKEGQNVTLSCEQNLNHDAMYWYRQDPGQGLRLIYYSQIVNDFQKGDIAEGYSVSREKKESFPLTVTSAQKNPTAFYLCASSVTANTEAFFGQGTRLTVV.

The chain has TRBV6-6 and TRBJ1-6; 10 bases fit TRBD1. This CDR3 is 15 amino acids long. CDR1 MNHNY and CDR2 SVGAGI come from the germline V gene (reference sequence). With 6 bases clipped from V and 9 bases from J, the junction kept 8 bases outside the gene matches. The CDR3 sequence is CASRRGDRGVSPLHF. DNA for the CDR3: TGTGCCAGCAGAAGGGGGGACAGGGGTGTTTCACCCCTCCACTTT.

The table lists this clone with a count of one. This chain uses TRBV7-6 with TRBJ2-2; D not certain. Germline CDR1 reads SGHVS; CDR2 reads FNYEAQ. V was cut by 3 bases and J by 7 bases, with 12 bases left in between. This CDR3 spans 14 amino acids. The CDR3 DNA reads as TGTGCCAGCAGCTTCCGGGCCGATGGCGGGGAGCTGTTTTTT. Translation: CASSFRADGGELFF.

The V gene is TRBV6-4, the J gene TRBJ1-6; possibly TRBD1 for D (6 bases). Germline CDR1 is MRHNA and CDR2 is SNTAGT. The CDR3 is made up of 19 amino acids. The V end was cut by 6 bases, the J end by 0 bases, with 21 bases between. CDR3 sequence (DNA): TGTGCCAGCAGGTCCGGGACACTCATAACCAGCTCCTATAATTCACCCCTCCACTTT. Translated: CASRSGTLITSSYNSPLHF.

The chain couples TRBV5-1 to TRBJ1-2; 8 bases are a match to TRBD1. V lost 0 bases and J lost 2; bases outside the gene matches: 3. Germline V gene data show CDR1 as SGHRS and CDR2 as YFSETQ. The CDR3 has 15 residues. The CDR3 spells CASSLEPGGNYGYTF. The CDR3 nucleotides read TGCGCCAGCAGCTTGGAGCCAGGGGGCAACTATGGCTACACCTTC.

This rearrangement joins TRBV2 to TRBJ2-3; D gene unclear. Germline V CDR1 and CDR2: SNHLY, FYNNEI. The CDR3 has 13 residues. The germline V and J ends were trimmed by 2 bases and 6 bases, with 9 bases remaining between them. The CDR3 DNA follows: TGTGCCAGCAGTGAAACGACCTCCGATACGCAGTATTTT. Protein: CASSETTSDTQYF.

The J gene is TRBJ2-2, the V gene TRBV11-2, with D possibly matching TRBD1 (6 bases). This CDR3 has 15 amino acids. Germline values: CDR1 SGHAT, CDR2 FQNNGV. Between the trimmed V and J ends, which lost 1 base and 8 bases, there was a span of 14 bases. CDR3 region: CASSLGGGFSGELFF. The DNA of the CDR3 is TGTGCCAGCAGCTTAGGAGGGGGTTTTAGTGGGGAGCTGTTTTTT.

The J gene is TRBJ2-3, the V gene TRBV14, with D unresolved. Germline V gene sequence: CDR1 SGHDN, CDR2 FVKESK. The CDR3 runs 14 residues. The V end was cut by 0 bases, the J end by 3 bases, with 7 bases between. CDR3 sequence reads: CASSQETLTDTQYF. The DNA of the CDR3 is TGTGCCAGCAGCCAAGAAACCCTAACAGATACGCAGTATTTT.

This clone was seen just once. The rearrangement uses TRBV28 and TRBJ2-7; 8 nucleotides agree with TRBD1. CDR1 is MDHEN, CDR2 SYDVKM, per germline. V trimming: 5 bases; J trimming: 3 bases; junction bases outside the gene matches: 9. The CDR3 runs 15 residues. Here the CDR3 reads CASSDAGTGDYEQYF. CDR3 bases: TGTGCCAGCAGTGACGCCGGGACAGGAGACTACGAGCAGTACTTC.

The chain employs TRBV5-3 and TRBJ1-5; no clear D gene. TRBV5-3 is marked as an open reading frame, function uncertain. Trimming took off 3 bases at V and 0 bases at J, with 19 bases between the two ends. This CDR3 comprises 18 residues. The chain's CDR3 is CARSSPPWTDYSNQPQHF. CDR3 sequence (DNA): TGTGCCAGAAGCTCCCCACCGTGGACGGATTATAGCAATCAGCCCCAGCATTTT.

As DNA, the CDR3 is TGTGCCAGCAGCTTAATATCAGATACGCAGTATTTT. This translates into CASSLISDTQYF. This rearrangement joins TRBV7-9 to TRBJ2-3, with unresolved D. Germline assignment: CDR1 SEHNR and CDR2 FQNEAQ (reference sequence). Trimming removed 2 bases from V and 4 bases from J, with 4 bases in between. This CDR3 is 12 amino acids long.

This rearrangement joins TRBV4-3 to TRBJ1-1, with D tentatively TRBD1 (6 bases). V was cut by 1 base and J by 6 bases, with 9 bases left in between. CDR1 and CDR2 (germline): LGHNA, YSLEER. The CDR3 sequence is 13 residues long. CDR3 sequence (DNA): TGCGCCAGCAGCCAAGGAGGGGGGTCTGAAGCTTTCTTT. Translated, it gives CASSQGGGSEAFF.